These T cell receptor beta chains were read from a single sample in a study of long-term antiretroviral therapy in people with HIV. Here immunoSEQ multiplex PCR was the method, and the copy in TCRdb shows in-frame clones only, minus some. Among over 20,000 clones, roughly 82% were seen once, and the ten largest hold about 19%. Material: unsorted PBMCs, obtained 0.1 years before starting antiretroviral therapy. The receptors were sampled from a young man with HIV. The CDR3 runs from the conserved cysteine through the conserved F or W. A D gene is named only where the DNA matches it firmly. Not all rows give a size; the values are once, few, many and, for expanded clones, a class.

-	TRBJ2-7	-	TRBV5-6	TGTGCCAGCAGCTTTATGACCGTAGGGGGCTACGAGCAGTACTTC	CASSFMTVGGYEQYF
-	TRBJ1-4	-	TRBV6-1	TGTGCCAGCAGTGATGGGAATGGAGGAGAAAAACTGTTTTTT	CASSDGNGGEKLFF
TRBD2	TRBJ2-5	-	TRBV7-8	TGTGCCAGCAGCTTAGGGACTAGTGGGGCAGAGACCCAGTACTTC	CASSLGTSGAETQYF
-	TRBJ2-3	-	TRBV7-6	TGTGCCAGCAGCTTAGCGGGGTATGGGGGCACCACAGATACGCAGTATTTT	CASSLAGYGGTTDTQYF
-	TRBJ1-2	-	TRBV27	TGTGCCAGCAGTTTATCGTACCCGACCGTAAACTATGGCTACACCTTC	CASSLSYPTVNYGYTF
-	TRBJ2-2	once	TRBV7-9	TGTGCCAGCAGCTCTACGCGGGTTCGGAGCGGGGAGCTGTTTTTT	CASSSTRVRSGELFF
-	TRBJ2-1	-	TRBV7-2	TGTGCCAGCAGCAAAAATAGAGTCCGTGCTGATGAGCAGTTCTTC	CASSKNRVRADEQFF
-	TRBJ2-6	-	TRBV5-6	TGTGCCAGCAGCTTACGTGTAACCCCCTCTGGGGCCAACGTCCTGACTTTC	CASSLRVTPSGANVLTF
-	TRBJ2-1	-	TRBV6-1	TGTGCCAGCGGTCTCATTGGCTACAATGAGCAGTTCTTC	CASGLIGYNEQFF
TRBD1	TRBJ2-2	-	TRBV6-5	TGTGCCAGCAGTAAACAGGGGGACGCCGGGGAGCTGTTTTTT	CASSKQGDAGELFF
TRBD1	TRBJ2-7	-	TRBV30	TGTGCCTGGAGCGTTCAACAGGGGGCTCAGCAGTACTTC	CAWSVQQGAQQYF
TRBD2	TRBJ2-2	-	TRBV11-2	TGTGCCAGCAGCTTACACAGGACTAGCGGGGGCACCGGGGAGCTGTTTTTT	CASSLHRTSGGTGELFF
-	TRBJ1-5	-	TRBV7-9	TGTGCCAGCAGCTTAGGGGAGGGAGACAATCAGCCCCAGCATTTT	CASSLGEGDNQPQHF
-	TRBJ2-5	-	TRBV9	TGTGCCAGCAGCGTAGGAGACGGGGAGGAGACCCAGTACTTC	CASSVGDGEETQYF
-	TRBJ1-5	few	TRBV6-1	TGTGCCAGCAGTGCGGGGGACGGCAATCAGCCCCAGCATTTT	CASSAGDGNQPQHF
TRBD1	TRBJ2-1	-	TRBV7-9	TGTGCCAGCAGCACCGGACAGGGGGCGTACAATGAGCAGTTCTTC	CASSTGQGAYNEQFF
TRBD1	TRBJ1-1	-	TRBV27	TGTGCCAGCAGTCGGCAGGGGGAGAACACTGAAGCTTTCTTT	CASSRQGENTEAFF
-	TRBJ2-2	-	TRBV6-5	TGTGCCAGCGCCGGGGCAGGGGGAGGGACCGGGGAGCTGTTTTTT	CASAGAGGGTGELFF
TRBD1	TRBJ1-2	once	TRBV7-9	TGTGCCAGCAGCTTACCAGAAGGGACAGAGGCCTATGGCTACACCTTC	CASSLPEGTEAYGYTF
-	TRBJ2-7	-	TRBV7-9	TGTGCCAGCAGCCGCTCTTGGCTCTACGAGCAGTACTTC	CASSRSWLYEQYF
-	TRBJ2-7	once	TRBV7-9	TGTGCCAGCAGTCGAAAGGGAACCTACGAGCAGTACTTC	CASSRKGTYEQYF
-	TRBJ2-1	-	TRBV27	TGTGCCACCAATTCCCCGGGTAATGAGCAGTTCTTC	CATNSPGNEQFF
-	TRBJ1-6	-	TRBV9	TGTGCCAGCAGCGTAGGTCCGGATGCGAATTCACCCCTCCACTTT	CASSVGPDANSPLHF
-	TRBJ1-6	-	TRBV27	TGTGCCAGCAGTTTCGAGTTCTCCTATAATTCACCCCTCCACTTT	CASSFEFSYNSPLHF
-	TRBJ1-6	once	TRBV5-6	TGTGCCAGCAGCTTGCACATGACAGCGGCGGGAAATTCACCCCTCCACTTT	CASSLHMTAAGNSPLHF
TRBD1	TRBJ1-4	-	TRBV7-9	TGTGCCAGCAGCTTAGTGGCAGGGGGCTATGGTAATGAAAAACTGTTTTTT	CASSLVAGGYGNEKLFF
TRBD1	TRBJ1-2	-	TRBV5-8	TGTGCCAGCAGCTTGTGGGGGACCGGGACAGTCTATGGCTACACCTTC	CASSLWGTGTVYGYTF
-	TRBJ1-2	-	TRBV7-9	TGTGCCAGCAGCGTGGACCCGCAAGGGAATGGCTACACCTTC	CASSVDPQGNGYTF
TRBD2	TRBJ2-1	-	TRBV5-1	TGCGCCAGCAGCGCGACTAGCGGGAGACCATCCTACAATGAGCAGTTCTTC	CASSATSGRPSYNEQFF
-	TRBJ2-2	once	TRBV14	TGTGCCAGCAGCCAAGACTCCTTTGGGGAGCTGTTTTTT	CASSQDSFGELFF
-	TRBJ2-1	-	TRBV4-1	TGCGCCAGCAGCCTCCAACTAGCTAATGAGCAGTTCTTC	CASSLQLANEQFF
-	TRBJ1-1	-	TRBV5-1	TGCGCCAGCAGCTTAACTGGCAGCACGAACACTGAAGCTTTCTTT	CASSLTGSTNTEAFF
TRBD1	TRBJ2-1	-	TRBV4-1	TGCGCCAGCAGCCTCCTAGGCCGGACAGGGGGACACAATGAGCAGTTCTTC	CASSLLGRTGGHNEQFF
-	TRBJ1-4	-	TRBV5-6	TGTGCCAGCAGCTTGCCCCGAGGGGGTGAAAAACTGTTTTTT	CASSLPRGGEKLFF
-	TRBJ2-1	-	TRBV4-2	TGTGCCAGCAGCCAAGCTGACAACTCTTACAATGAGCAGTTCTTC	CASSQADNSYNEQFF
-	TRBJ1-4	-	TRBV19	TGTGCCAGACCACAGGGTGGTGGTGAAAAACTGTTTTTT	CARPQGGGEKLFF
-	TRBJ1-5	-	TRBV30	TGTGCCTGGAGTGGTGGAGCCTTTAGCAATCAGCCCCAGCATTTT	CAWSGGAFSNQPQHF
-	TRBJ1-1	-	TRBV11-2	TGTGCCAGCAGCTTCAGGGACACTGAAGCTTTCTTT	CASSFRDTEAFF
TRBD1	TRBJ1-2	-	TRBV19	TGTGCCAGTAGTTCAATAGCGGGGGACCCGGGACAGGGTCGCTATGGCTACACCTTC	CASSSIAGDPGQGRYGYTF
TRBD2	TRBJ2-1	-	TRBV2	TGTGCCAGCAGTCCCCTGGGACTAGTGGACGGTGAGCAGTTCTTC	CASSPLGLVDGEQFF
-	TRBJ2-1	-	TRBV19	TGTGCCAGTAGTATAGGATTGCAGTACTACAATGAGCAGTTCTTC	CASSIGLQYYNEQFF
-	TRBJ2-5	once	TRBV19	TGTGCCAGTAGCTTGGGGCGTCTCCCTTTTCAAGAGACCCAGTACTTC	CASSLGRLPFQETQYF
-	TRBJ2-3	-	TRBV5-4	TGTGCCAGCAGCTTGCCGGGAGCGACAGATACGCAGTATTTT	CASSLPGATDTQYF
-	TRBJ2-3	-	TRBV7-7	TGTGCTAGCAGCTTAGGCCGCACAGATACGCAGTATTTT	CASSLGRTDTQYF
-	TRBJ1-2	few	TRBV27	TGTGCCAGCAGTTGGGCACCTACTAACTATGGCTACACCTTC	CASSWAPTNYGYTF
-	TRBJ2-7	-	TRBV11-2	TGTGCCAGCAGCTTATCCGAGTACGAGCAGTACTTC	CASSLSEYEQYF
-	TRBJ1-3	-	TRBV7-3	TGTGCCAGCAGCTTAGCAACCGGAAACACCATATATTTT	CASSLATGNTIYF
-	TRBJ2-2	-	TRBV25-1	TGTGCCAGCAGTGAGTGGGATAACGGGGAGCTGTTTTTT	CASSEWDNGELFF
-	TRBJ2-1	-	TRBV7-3	TGTGCCAGCAGCCCACGCTGGGGAGGCGATGAGCAGTTCTTC	CASSPRWGGDEQFF
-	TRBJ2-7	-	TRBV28	TGTGCCAGCGGACCCGGCACGCTCGAGCAGTACTTC	CASGPGTLEQYF
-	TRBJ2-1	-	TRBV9	TGTGCCAGCAGCGCTCCCGGGGGTCGGGAGCAGTTCTTC	CASSAPGGREQFF
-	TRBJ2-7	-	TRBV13	TGTGCCAGCACGCCCAAGGGACGGAGCTCCTACGAGCAGTACTTC	CASTPKGRSSYEQYF
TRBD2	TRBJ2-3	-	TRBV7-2	TGTGCCAGCAGAGGAGGCGGGAGGCTCACAGATACGCAGTATTTT	CASRGGGRLTDTQYF